This TCR beta chain was sequenced in a study of blood T cell repertoires in COVID-19. Study summary: Researchers got acute and convalescent COVID-19 samples from the United States, Italy and Spain.

Between the trimmed V and J ends, which lost 2 bases and 0 bases, there was a span of 10 bases. Germline CDR1 MNHNS, CDR2 SASEGT. The CDR3 totals 15 residues. This clone is a singleton in its sample. This table comes from immunoSEQ multiplex PCR, and its TCRdb copy is limited to in-frame clones, with some not included. This repertoire shows nearly 45,000 clones, roughly 84% found once; its top ten account for 31%. The clonotype comes from a woman of 80 years or more with acute or convalescent COVID-19. This chain uses TRBV6-1 with TRBJ1-1; a weak D match, TRBD1 (6 bases). The sample taken for sequencing was peripheral blood. CDR3 coding DNA: TGTGCCAGCAGTGAACGGGGGGCAATGAACACTGAAGCTTTCTTT. Protein product: CASSERGAMNTEAFF.